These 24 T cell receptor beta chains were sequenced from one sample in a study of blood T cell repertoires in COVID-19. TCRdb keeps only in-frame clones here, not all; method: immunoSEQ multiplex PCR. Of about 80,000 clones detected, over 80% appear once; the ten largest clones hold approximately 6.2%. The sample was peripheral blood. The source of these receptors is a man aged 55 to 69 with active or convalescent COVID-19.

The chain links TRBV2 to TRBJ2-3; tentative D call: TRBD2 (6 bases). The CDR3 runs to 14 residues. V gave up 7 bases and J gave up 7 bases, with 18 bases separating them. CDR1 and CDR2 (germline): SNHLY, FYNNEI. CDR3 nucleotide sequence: TGTGCCAGCACATTACGGACGGAGGGGAATACGCAGTATTTT. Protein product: CASTLRTEGNTQYF. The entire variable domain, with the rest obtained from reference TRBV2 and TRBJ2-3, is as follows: EPEVTQTPSHQVTQMGQEVILRCVPISNHLYFYWYRQILGQKVEFLVSFYNNEISEKSEIFDDQFSVERPDGSNFTLKIRSTKLEDSAMYFCASTLRTEGNTQYFGPGTRLTVL.

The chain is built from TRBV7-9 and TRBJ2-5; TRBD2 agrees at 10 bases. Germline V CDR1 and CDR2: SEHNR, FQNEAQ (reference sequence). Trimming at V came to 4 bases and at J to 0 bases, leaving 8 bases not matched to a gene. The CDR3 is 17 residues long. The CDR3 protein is CASSSVSGGTYQETQYF. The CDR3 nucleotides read TGTGCCAGCAGCTCTGTTAGCGGGGGGACGTACCAAGAGACCCAGTACTTC. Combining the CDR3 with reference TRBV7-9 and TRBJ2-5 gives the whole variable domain DTGVSQNPRHKITKRGQNVTFRCDPISEHNRLYWYRQTLGQGPEFLTYFQNEAQLEKSRLLSDRFSAERPKGSFSTLEIQRTEQGDSAMYLCASSSVSGGTYQETQYFGPGTRLLVL.

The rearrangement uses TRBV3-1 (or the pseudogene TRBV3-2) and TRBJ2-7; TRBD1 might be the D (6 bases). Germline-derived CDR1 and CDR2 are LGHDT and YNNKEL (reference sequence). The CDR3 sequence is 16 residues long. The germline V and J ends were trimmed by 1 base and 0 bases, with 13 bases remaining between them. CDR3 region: CASSQGRDIFSYEQYF. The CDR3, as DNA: TGTGCCAGCAGCCAAGGCCGGGACATCTTCTCCTACGAGCAGTACTTC.

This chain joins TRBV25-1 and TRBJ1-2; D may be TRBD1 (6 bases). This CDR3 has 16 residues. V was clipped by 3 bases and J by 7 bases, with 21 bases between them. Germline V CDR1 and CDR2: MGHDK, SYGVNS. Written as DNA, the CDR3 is TGTGCCAGCAGTGACCCCCGACAGGCCCAGGCGGGTGGCTACACCTTC. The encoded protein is CASSDPRQAQAGGYTF.

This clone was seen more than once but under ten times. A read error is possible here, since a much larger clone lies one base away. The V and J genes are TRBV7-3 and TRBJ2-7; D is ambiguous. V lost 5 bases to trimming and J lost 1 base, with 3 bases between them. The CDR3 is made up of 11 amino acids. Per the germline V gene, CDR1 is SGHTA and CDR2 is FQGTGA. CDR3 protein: CASSPSYEQYF. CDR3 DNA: TGTGCCAGCAGCCCGTCCTACGAGCAGTACTTC.

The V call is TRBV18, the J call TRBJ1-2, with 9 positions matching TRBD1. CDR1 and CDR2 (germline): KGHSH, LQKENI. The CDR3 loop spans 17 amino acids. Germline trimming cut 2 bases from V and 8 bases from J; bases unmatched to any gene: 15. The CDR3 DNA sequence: TGTGCCAGCTCACCAGGGGGACAGGGAGGGTTTCCCTCCGGCTACACCTTC. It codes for CASSPGGQGGFPSGYTF.

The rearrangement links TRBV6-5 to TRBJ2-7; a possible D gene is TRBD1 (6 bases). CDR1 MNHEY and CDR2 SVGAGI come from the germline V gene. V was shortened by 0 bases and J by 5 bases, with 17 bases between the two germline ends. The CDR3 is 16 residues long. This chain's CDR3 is CASSYSRRQGKHEQYF. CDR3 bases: TGTGCCAGCAGTTACTCACGCCGGCAGGGGAAACACGAGCAGTACTTC.

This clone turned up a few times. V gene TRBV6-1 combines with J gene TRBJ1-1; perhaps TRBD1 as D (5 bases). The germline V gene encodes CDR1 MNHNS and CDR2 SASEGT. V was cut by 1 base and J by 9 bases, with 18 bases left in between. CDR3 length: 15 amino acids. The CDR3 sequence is CASSEGEGPLAKAFF. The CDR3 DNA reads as TGTGCCAGCAGTGAAGGGGAGGGACCTTTGGCGAAAGCTTTCTTT.

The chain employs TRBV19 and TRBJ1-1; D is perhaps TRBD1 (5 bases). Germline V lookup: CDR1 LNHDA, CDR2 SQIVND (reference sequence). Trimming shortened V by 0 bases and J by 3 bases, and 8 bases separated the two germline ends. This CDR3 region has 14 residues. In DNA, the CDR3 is TGTGCCAGTAGTATAGACAGGGTTCACACTGAAGCTTTCTTT. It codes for CASSIDRVHTEAFF.

CDR3 region: CASSQTGRDYGYTF. The CDR3 DNA follows: TGTGCCAGCAGCCAGACAGGGCGTGACTATGGCTACACCTTC. This sequence joins TRBV5-6 and TRBJ1-2; 7 bases line up with TRBD1. Germline V lookup: CDR1 SGHDT, CDR2 YYEEEE. CDR3 length: 14 residues. The ends lost 4 bases at V and 3 bases at J; junction bases unmatched: 6.

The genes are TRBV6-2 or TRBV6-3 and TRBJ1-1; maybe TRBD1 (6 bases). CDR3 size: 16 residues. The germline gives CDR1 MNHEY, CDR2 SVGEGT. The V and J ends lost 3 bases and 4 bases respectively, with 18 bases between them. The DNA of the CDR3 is TGTGCCAGCAGTTATAGATCGGGCAGGGGTTTCACTGAAGCTTTCTTT. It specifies CASSYRSGRGFTEAFF.

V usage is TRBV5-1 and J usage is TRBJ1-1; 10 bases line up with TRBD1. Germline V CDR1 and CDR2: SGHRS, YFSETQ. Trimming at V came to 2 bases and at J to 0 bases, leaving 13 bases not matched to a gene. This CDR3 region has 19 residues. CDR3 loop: CASSLGTGANKHMNTEAFF. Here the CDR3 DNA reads TGCGCCAGCAGCTTAGGGACAGGGGCAAACAAACACATGAACACTGAAGCTTTCTTT.

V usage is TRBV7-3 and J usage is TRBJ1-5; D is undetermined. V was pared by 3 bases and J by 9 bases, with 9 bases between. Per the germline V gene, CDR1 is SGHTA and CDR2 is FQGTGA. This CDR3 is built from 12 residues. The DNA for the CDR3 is TGTGCCAGCAGCTTTTCAGGTAGGCCCCAGCATTTT. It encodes CASSFSGRPQHF.

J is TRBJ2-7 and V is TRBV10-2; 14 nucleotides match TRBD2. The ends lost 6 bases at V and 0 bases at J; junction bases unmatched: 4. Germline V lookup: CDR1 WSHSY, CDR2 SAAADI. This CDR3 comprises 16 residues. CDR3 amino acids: CASSGGLAGDSYEQYF. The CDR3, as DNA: TGCGCCAGCAGCGGGGGACTAGCGGGGGACTCCTACGAGCAGTACTTC.

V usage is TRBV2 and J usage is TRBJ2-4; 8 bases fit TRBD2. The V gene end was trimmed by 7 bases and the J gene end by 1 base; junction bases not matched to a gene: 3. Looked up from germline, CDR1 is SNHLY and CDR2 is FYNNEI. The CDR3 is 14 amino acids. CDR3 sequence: CASTLAGAKNIQYF. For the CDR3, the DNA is TGTGCCAGCACTTTAGCGGGGGCCAAAAACATTCAGTACTTC.

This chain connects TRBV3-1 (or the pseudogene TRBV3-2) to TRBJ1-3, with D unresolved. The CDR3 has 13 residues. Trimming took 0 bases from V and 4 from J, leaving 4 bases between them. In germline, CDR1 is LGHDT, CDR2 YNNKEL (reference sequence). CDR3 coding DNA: TGTGCCAGCAGCCAAGAGGCCGGAAACACCATATATTTT. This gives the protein CASSQEAGNTIYF.

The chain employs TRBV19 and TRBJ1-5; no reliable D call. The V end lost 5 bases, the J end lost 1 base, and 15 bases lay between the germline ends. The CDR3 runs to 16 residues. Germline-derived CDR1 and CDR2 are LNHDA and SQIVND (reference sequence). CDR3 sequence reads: CASSASAGRSNQPQHF. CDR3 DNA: TGTGCCAGTAGTGCCTCGGCAGGTAGGAGCAATCAGCCCCAGCATTTT.

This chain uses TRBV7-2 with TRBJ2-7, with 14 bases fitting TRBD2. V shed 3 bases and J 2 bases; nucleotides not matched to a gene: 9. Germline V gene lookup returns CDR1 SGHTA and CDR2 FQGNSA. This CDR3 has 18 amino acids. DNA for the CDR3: TGTGCCAGCAGCTTCGGGACTAGCGGGGGAGCTTACCCCTACGAGCAGTACTTC. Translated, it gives CASSFGTSGGAYPYEQYF.

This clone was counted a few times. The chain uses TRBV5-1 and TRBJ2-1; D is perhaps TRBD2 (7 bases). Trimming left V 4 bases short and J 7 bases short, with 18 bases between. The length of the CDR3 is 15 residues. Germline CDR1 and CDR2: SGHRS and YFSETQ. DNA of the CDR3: TGCGCCAGCAGCCCGCTGGAGAGGGGGGGGAATGAGCAGTTCTTC. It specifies CASSPLERGGNEQFF.

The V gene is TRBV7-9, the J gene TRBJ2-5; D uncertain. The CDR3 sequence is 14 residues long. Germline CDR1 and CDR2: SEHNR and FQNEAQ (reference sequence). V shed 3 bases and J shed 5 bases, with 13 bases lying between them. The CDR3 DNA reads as TGTGCCAGCAGCTTGTGGTCGGTGCACGAGACCCAGTACTTC. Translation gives CASSLWSVHETQYF.

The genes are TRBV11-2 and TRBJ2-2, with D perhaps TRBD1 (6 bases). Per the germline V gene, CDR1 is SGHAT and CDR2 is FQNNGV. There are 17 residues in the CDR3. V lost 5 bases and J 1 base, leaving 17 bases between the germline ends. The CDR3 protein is CASSQGTTTKNTGELFF. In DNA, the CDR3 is TGTGCCAGCAGCCAAGGGACAACAACCAAGAACACCGGGGAGCTGTTTTTT.

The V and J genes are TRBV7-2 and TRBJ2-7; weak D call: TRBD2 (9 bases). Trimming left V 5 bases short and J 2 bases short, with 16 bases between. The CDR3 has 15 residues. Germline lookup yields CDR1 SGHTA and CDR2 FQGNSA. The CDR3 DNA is TGTGCCAGCAGCCCAGGGGGCGGGGGGGCCTACGAGCAGTACTTC. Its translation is CASSPGGGGAYEQYF.

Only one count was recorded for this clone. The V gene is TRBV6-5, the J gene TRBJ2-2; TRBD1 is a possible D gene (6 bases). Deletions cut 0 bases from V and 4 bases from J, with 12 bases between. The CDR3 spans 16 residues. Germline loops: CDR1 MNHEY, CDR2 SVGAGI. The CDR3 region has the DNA TGTGCCAGCAGTTACTCGTTGGGGGCGCCCACCGGGGAGCTGTTTTTT. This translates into CASSYSLGAPTGELFF.

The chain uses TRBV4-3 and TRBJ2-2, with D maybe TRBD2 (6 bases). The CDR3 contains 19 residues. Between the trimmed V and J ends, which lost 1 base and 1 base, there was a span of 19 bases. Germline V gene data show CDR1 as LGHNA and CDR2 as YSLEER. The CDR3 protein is CASSQGAFSGDRNTGELFF. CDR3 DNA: TGCGCCAGCAGCCAAGGCGCCTTTTCGGGAGACCGGAACACCGGGGAGCTGTTTTTT.